Here is one T cell receptor beta chain with its context. What it binds is unknown. This record comes from a study of shared clonotypes between healthy human individuals. Turning to the study itself: CD4 naive cells filled three plates per donor, CD4 memory three, CD8 naive two and CD8 memory one.

CDR1 and CDR2 (germline): MRHNA, SNTAGT. The germline V and J ends were trimmed by 2 bases and 7 bases, with 15 bases remaining between them. The CDR3 is 15 amino acids. In replicate PCRs of sorted subsets, roughly 200 ng DNA, tens of thousands of T cell genomes, was used. The protocol was immunoSEQ multiplex PCR, while the TCRdb copy is restricted to in-frame clones and leaves out a portion. Altogether 2 million to 3 million clones are present, approximately 92% being singletons, with the ten largest covering roughly 0.15%. Regarding the study as a whole: Deeper or shallower sequencing was expected to change how clonotypes are shared among donors. Apart from blood, nothing was sampled; tissue repertoires likely differ.

Sequencing input: naive CD4+ T cells sorted from blood. Described subset: CD45RA+ positively selected. The sequence derives from a man younger than 30 in good health. The rearrangement uses TRBV6-4 and TRBJ2-1, with D possibly being TRBD2 (5 bases). The CDR3 protein is CASSDLSRGRNEQFF. Here the CDR3 DNA reads TGTGCCAGCAGTGACCTCTCCCGAGGGCGGAATGAGCAGTTCTTC.